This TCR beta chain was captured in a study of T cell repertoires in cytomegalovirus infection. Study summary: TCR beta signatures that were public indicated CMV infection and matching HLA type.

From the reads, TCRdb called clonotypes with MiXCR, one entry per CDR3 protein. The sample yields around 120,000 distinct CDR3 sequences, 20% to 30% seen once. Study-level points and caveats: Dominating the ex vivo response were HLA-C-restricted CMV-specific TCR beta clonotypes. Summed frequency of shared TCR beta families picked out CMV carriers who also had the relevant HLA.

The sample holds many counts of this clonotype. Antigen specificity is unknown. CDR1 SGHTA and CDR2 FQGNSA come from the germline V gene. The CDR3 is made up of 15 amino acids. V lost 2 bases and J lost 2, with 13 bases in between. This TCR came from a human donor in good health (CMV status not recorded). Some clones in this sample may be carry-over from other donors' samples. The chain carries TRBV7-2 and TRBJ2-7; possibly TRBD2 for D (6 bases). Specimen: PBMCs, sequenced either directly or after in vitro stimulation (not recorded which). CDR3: CASSLSGSRPYEQYF. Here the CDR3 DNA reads TGTGCCAGCAGCTTATCCGGGAGCCGCCCCTACGAGCAGTACTTC. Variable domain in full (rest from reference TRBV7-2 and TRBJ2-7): GAGVSQSPSNKVTEKGKDVELRCDPISGHTALYWYRQSLGQGLEFLIYFQGNSAPDKSGLPSDRFSAERTGGSVSTLTIQRTQQEDSAVYLCASSLSGSRPYEQYFGPGTRLTVT.